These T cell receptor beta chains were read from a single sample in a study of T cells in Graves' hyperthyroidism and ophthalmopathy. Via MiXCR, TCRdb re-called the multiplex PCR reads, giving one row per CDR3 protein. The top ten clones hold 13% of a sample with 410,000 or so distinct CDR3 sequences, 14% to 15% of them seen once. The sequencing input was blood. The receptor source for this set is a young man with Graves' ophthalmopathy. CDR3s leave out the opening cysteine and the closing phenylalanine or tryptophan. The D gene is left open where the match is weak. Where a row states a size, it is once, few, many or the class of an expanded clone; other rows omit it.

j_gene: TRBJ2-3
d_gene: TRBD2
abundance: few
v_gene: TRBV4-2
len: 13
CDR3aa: ASSQAGGPTDTQY

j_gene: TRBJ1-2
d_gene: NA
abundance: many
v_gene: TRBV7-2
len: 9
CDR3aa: ASRGRRGYT

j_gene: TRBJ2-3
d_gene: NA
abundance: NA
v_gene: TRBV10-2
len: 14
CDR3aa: ASSESIGLPFNTQY

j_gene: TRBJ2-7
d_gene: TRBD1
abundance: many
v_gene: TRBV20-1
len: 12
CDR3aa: SAMRDRGSYEQY

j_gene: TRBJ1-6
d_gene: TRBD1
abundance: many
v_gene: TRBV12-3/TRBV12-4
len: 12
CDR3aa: ASSFWDRGSPLH

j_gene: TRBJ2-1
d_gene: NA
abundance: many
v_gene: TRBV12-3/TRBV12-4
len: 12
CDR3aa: ASSLPPGRNEQF

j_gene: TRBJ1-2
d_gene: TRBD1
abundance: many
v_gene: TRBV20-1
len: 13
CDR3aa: SAAPGQGAAGGYT

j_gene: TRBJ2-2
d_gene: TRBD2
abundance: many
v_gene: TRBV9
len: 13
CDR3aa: ASSVTAGAAGELF

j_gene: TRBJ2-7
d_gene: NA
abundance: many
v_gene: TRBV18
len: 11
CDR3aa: ASSPGQTYEQY

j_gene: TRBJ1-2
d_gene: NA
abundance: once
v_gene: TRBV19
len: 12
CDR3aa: ASSIVNGRYGYT

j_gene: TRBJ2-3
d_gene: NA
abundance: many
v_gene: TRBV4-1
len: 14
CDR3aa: ASSQDSSGMGDTQY

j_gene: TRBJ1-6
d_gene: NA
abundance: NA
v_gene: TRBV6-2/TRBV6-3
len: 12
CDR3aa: ASSPLSYNSPLH

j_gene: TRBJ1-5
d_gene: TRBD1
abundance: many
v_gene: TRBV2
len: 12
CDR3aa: ASRGQGSNQPQH

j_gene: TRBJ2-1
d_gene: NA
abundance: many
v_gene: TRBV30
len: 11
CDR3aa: AWSVQQYNEQF

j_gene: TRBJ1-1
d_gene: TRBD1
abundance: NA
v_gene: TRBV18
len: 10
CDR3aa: ASSPGTGFAF

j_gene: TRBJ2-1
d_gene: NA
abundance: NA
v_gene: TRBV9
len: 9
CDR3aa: ASSVESEQF

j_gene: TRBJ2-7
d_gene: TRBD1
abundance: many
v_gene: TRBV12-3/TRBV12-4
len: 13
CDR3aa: ASSNPGQGAYEQY

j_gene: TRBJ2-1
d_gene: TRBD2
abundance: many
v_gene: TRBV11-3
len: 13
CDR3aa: ASSTSGRAVNEQF

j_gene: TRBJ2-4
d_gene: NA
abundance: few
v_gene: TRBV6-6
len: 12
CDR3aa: ASSYPQGSNIQY

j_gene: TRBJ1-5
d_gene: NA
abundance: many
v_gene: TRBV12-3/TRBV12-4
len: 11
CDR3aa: ASSWEGYQPQH

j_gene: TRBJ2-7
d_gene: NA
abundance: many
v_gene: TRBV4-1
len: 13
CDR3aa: ASSRNDLGLYEQY

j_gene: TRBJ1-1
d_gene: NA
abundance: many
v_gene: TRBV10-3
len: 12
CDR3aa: ATEHATRNTEAF

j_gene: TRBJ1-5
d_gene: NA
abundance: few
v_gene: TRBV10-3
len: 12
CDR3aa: AISADGDGQPQH

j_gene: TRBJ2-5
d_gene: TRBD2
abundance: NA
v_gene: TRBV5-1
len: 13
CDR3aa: ASCGGGRVQETQY

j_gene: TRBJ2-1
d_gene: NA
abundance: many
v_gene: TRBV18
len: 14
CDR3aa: ASSPPGRVSGNEQF

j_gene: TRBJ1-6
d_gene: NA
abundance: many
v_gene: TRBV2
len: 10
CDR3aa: ASSVGASALH

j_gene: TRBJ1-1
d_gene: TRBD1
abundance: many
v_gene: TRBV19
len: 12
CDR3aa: ASRQTGMNTEAF

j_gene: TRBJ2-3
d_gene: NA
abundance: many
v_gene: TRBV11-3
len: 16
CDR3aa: ASSLSLGRRGSTDTQY

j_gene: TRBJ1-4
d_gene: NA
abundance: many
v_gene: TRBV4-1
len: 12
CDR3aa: ASSQGATNEKLF

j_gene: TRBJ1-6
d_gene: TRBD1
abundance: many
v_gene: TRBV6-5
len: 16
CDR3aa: ASSYSGTGLSYNSPLH

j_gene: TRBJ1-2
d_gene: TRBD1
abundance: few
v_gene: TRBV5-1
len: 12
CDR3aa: ASSRTGNNYGYT

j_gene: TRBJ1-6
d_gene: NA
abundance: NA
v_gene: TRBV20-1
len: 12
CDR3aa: SARSTEQNSPLH

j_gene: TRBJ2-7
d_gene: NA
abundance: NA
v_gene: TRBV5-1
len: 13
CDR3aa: ASSLAGQGGHEQY

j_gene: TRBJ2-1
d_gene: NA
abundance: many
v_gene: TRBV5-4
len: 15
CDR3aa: ASSLDVGEATYNEQF

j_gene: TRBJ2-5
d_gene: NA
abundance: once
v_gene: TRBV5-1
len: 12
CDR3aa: ASSLLPDQETQY

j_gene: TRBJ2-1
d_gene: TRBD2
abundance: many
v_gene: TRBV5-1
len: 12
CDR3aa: ASSLGLASNEQF

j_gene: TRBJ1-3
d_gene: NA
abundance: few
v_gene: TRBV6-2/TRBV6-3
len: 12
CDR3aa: ASSYRGYGNTIY

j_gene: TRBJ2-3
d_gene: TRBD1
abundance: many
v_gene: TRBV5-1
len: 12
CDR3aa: ASKTGTGRDTQY

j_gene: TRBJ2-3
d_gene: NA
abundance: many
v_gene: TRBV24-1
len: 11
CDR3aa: ATIGDSTDTQY

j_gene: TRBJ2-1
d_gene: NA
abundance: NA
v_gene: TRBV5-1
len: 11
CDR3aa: ASSLAYRNEQF

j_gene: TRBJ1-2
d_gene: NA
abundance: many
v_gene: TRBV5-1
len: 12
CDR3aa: ASSLTEPQEGYT

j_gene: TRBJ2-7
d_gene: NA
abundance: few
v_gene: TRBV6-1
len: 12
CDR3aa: AGSEPRGPYEQY

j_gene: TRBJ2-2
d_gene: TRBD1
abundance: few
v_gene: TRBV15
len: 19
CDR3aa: ATSRPPLLTTGGPSTGELF

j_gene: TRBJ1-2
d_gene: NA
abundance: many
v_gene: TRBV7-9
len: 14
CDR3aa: ASSRYRDRRNYGYT

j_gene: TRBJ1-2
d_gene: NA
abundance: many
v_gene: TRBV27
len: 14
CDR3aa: ASSLSMGASIWGYT

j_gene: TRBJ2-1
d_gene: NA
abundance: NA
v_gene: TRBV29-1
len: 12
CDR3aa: SVPFVPGTLEQF

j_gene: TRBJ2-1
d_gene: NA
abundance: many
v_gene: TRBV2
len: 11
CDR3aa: ASSAFLRDEQF

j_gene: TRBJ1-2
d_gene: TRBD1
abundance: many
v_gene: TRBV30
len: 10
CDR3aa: AWSPGQRGYT

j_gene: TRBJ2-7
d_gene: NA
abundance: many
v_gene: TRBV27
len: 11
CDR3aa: ASSFSDRYEQY

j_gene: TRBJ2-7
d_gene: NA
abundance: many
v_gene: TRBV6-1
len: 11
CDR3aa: ASSEARGYEQY

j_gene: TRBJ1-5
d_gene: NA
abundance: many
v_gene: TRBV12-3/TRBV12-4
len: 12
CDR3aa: ASSLHGANQPQH

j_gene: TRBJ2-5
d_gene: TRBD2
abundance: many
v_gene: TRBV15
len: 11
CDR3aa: ATSRAGGETQY

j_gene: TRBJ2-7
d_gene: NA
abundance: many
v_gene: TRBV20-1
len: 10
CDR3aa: SGGRQTYEQY

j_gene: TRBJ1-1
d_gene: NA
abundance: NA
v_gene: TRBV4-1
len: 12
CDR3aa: ASSQDRASTEAF

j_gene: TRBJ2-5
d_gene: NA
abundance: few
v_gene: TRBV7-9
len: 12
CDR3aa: ASSFSFGGETQY

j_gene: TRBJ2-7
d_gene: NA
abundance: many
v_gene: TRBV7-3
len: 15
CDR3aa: ASSSTETGVGTYEQY

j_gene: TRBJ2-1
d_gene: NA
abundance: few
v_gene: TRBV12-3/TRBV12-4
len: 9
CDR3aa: ASSLRAEQF

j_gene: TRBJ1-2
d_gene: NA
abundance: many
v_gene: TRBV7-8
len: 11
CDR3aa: ASSLAGDYGYT

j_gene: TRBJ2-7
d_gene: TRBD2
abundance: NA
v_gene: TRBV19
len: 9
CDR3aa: APAGSYEQY

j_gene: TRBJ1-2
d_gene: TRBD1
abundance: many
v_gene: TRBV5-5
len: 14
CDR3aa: ASSLDTGQARSGYT